The text below deals with one T cell receptor (beta chain). The sample comes from a study of identical twins' blood T cells. Germline lookup yields CDR1 MNHEY and CDR2 SVGAGI. The CDR3 runs to 14 residues. V was cut by 0 bases and J by 3 bases, with 8 bases left in between. Using its own MiXCR run on the 5' RACE reads, TCRdb lists one record per CDR3 protein. The data contain hundreds of thousands of distinct CDR3 sequences, about 28% of them singletons. The chain links TRBV6-5 to TRBJ1-1, with D perhaps TRBD1 (5 bases). The sequenced material came from PBMCs. The source of this sequence is a woman aged 18-55 years in good health. The CDR3 sequence: CASSYSPGDTEAFF. As DNA, the CDR3 is TGTGCCAGCAGTTACTCACCGGGGGACACTGAAGCTTTCTTT.